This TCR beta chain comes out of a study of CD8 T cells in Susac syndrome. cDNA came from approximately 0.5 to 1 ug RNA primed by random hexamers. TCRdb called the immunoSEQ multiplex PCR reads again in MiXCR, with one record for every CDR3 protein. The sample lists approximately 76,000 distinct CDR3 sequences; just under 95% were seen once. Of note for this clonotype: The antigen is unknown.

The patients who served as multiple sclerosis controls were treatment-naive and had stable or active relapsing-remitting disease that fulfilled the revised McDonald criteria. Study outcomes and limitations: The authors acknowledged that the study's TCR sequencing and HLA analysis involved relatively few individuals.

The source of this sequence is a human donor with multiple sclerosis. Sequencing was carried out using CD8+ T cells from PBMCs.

The CDR3 loop reads CASGWSGQSGEQYF. The DNA for the CDR3 is TGCGCCAGCGGTTGGTCCGGACAGAGTGGGGAGCAGTACTTC. The chain has TRBV5-1 and TRBJ2-7; D perhaps matches TRBD1 (6 bases). Germline-derived CDR1 and CDR2 are SGHRS and YFSETQ. CDR3 length: 14 residues. V lost 7 bases, J lost 7 bases, and 21 bases lay in between. Based on the CDR3 plus reference TRBV5-1 and TRBJ2-7, the full variable domain is KAGVTQTPRYLIKTRGQQVTLSCSPISGHRSVSWYQQTPGQGLQFLFEYFSETQRNKGNFPGRFSGRQFSNSRSEMNVSTLELGDSALYLCASGWSGQSGEQYFGPGTRLTVT.